This TCR beta chain was identified in a study of T cells in Graves' hyperthyroidism and ophthalmopathy. The sample holds many counts of this clonotype. Its target is not known. Using RNA transcripts as the source, TCR beta CDR3 regions were amplified. When the TCR CDR3 underwent first-round RT-PCR, the HTBI primer set was used. TCRdb ran MiXCR on the multiplex PCR reads and lists one entry per CDR3 protein. Here the sample spans roughly 300,000 distinct CDR3 sequences, more than 11% being singletons. Graves' hyperthyroidism without ophthalmopathy progression within 18 months was termed stable. Pregnant or lactating patients were excluded, as were those with uncontrolled infection or other autoimmune disease. 10 ml fresh peripheral blood yielded the PBMCs. General observations from the study: Blood samples included most of the expanded thyroid clonotypes exceeding 0.001.

The length of the CDR3 is 16 residues. Trimming cost V 0 bases and J 11 bases, with 20 bases left between them. The germline CDR1 and CDR2 sequences are SEHNR and FQNEAQ (reference sequence). The clonotype was recovered from a woman under 40 with Graves' hyperthyroidism. This chain joins TRBV7-9 and TRBJ1-5; D not resolved. The material sequenced was blood. The CDR3 loop is CASSLATGTAMSAQHF. DNA of the CDR3: TGTGCCAGCAGCTTAGCTACGGGAACAGCGATGTCAGCCCAGCATTTT.